These T cell receptor beta chains were read from a single sample in a study of T cell changes during pregnancy in multiple sclerosis. Measured with immunoSEQ multiplex PCR; TCRdb has only the in-frame clones, and not every one. The sample lists 95,000 to 100,000 clones; around 90% were seen once. Sequenced material: peripheral blood, taken after pregnancy. The receptors derive from a female donor in good health, enrolled as a control in a pregnancy study. The CDR3 runs from the conserved cysteine through the conserved F or W. The order of the fields is V gene, D gene, J gene, CDR3 protein, CDR3 DNA. The D gene is left open where the match is weak.

V gene: TRBV23-1; D gene: TRBD1; J gene: TRBJ1-2; CDR3 protein: CASRQSWTGEKGYTF; CDR3 DNA: TGCGCCAGCAGACAATCCTGGACAGGAGAGAAGGGCTACACCTTC
V gene: TRBV5-1; D gene: TRBD1; J gene: TRBJ2-7; CDR3 protein: CASSGGTGDYEQYF; CDR3 DNA: TGCGCCAGCAGCGGGGGGACAGGGGACTACGAGCAGTACTTC
V gene: TRBV18; D gene: .; J gene: TRBJ2-3; CDR3 protein: CASSPMSRGQSSTDTQYF; CDR3 DNA: TGTGCCAGCTCACCTATGTCGCGGGGCCAATCGAGCACAGATACGCAGTATTTT
V gene: TRBV6-1; D gene: .; J gene: TRBJ1-5; CDR3 protein: CASSELDVWRGGNQPQHF; CDR3 DNA: TGTGCCAGCAGTGAATTAGATGTATGGCGGGGCGGCAATCAGCCCCAGCATTTT
V gene: TRBV7-6; D gene: .; J gene: TRBJ2-3; CDR3 protein: CASSGRGTDTQYF; CDR3 DNA: TGTGCCAGCAGCGGCAGGGGCACAGATACGCAGTATTTT
V gene: TRBV4-2; D gene: TRBD1; J gene: TRBJ2-1; CDR3 protein: CASSRTITGQGNNEQFF; CDR3 DNA: TGTGCCAGCAGCCGGACGATCACGGGACAGGGGAACAATGAGCAGTTCTTC
V gene: TRBV2; D gene: .; J gene: TRBJ1-5; CDR3 protein: CASSEITQGQPQHF; CDR3 DNA: TGTGCCAGCAGTGAAATCACGCAGGGTCAGCCCCAGCATTTT
V gene: TRBV7-9; D gene: TRBD2; J gene: TRBJ2-1; CDR3 protein: CASSLLIGTSGTGHEQFF; CDR3 DNA: TGTGCCAGCAGCTTATTGATAGGGACTAGCGGGACTGGGCATGAGCAGTTCTTC
V gene: TRBV2; D gene: TRBD1; J gene: TRBJ2-2; CDR3 protein: CASKRDSNTGELFF; CDR3 DNA: TGTGCCAGCAAAAGGGACAGTAACACCGGGGAGCTGTTTTTT
V gene: TRBV6-1; D gene: TRBD2; J gene: TRBJ2-2; CDR3 protein: CASGGVGLTGELFF; CDR3 DNA: TGTGCCAGCGGGGGGGTTGGGTTAACCGGGGAGCTGTTTTTT
V gene: TRBV15; D gene: .; J gene: TRBJ1-1; CDR3 protein: CATSREDSMNTEAFF; CDR3 DNA: TGTGCCACCAGCAGAGAAGACAGCATGAACACTGAAGCTTTCTTT